This passage covers 24 T cell receptor beta chains from one sample sequenced in a study of blood T cell repertoires in COVID-19. Only in-frame clones appear in the TCRdb table, and some are missing; sequencing was by immunoSEQ multiplex PCR. The sample has about 73,000 clones; 82% are singletons. Sequencing input: peripheral blood. These receptors were obtained from a woman aged 60-75 years with acute or convalescent COVID-19.

The chain recombines TRBV3-1 (or the pseudogene TRBV3-2) with TRBJ1-2, with 7 bases fitting TRBD1. V was clipped by 4 bases and J by 3 bases; unmatched bases: 17. Per the germline V gene, CDR1 is LGHDT and CDR2 is YNNKEL (reference sequence). This CDR3 spans 18 amino acids. CDR3 in DNA: TGTGCCAGCAGCCCAGAGTGGAACCGGGACAGAAAGTACTATGGCTACACCTTC. Translating it yields CASSPEWNRDRKYYGYTF.

The V and J genes are TRBV28 and TRBJ1-4; weak D call: TRBD1 (5 bases). CDR3 length equals 13 residues. V lost 5 bases and J 7 bases, leaving 11 bases between the germline ends. The V gene's germline CDR1 is MDHEN and CDR2 SYDVKM. The CDR3 here is CASSGGGGEKLFF. The DNA for the CDR3 is TGTGCCAGCAGTGGGGGGGGTGGTGAAAAACTGTTTTTT.

The chain links TRBV19 to TRBJ2-7; 8 nucleotides match TRBD1. Per germline, CDR1 LNHDA and CDR2 SQIVND (reference sequence). This CDR3 comprises 14 residues. Trimming removed 6 bases from V and 7 bases from J; junction bases left unmatched: 11. CDR3 in amino acids: CASRSTGVDGEQYF. The DNA for the CDR3 is TGTGCCAGTAGATCGACAGGGGTGGATGGGGAGCAGTACTTC.

The sample holds one count of this clone. This chain uses TRBV7-3 with TRBJ2-6, with a possible D match to TRBD2 (5 bases). CDR3 length: 15 residues. In germline, CDR1 is SGHTA, CDR2 FQGTGA. V lost 5 bases to trimming and J lost 0 bases, with 8 bases between them. The DNA for the CDR3 is TGTGCCAGCAGCCCCCGGGACTCTGGGGCCAACGTCCTGACTTTC. This encodes CASSPRDSGANVLTF.

The rearrangement links TRBV6-1 to TRBJ1-5; the D is unclear. Trimming stripped 2 bases from V and 1 base from J, with 6 bases between. The V gene's germline CDR1 is MNHNS and CDR2 SASEGT. This CDR3 is built from 14 residues. The CDR3: CASSELRSNQPQHF. In nucleotides, the CDR3 is TGTGCCAGCAGTGAACTCAGAAGCAATCAGCCCCAGCATTTT.

The V gene is TRBV7-2, the J gene TRBJ1-1; 8 bases fit TRBD1. Germline-derived CDR1 and CDR2 are SGHTA and FQGNSA. The CDR3 length is 17 residues. V shed 4 bases and J 4 bases; nucleotides not matched to a gene: 14. Here the CDR3 reads CASSSAPGGVLPTEAFF. CDR3 in DNA: TGTGCCAGCAGCTCGGCCCCAGGGGGCGTTTTACCCACTGAAGCTTTCTTT.

The chain employs TRBV24-1 and TRBJ2-2; 12 bases match TRBD1. This CDR3 has 15 residues. V gave up 11 bases and J gave up 7 bases; unmatched junction bases: 10. The germline CDR1 and CDR2 sequences are KGHDR and SFDVKD. The CDR3 is CAISPGQGASGELFF. The CDR3 region has the DNA TGTGCCATCTCACCGGGACAGGGGGCAAGCGGGGAGCTGTTTTTT.

The genes are TRBV7-3 and TRBJ2-1; 9 bases align to TRBD1. This CDR3 has 13 residues. Unmatched junction bases numbered 9, after V lost 5 bases and J lost 13 bases. The germline V gene has CDR1 SGHTA and CDR2 FQGTGA. CDR3 bases: TGTGCCAGCAGCCGGGGACAGGGAGAAACCCAGTTCTTC. Residues: CASSRGQGETQFF.

This rearrangement joins TRBV11-1 to TRBJ2-1, with D unclear. Germline V gene lookup returns CDR1 SGHAT and CDR2 FQDESV (reference sequence). This CDR3 spans 15 amino acids. V lost 5 bases and J 2 bases, leaving 13 bases between the germline ends. The CDR3 is CASSPIDSPYNEQFF. The CDR3 bases are TGTGCCAGCAGCCCCATCGACTCACCCTACAATGAGCAGTTCTTC. The variable domain in full, completed from reference TRBV11-1 and TRBJ2-1, reads EAEVAQSPRYKITEKSQAVAFWCDPISGHATLYWYRQILGQGPELLVQFQDESVVDDSQLPKDRFSAERLKGVDSTLKIQPAELGDSAMYLCASSPIDSPYNEQFFGPGTRLTVL.

The chain carries TRBV6-1 and TRBJ1-2; a possible D gene is TRBD1 (6 bases). V was trimmed by 2 bases and J by 2 bases, leaving 12 bases between them. In germline, CDR1 is MNHNS, CDR2 SASEGT. This CDR3 has 15 residues. The CDR3 nucleotides are TGTGCCAGCAGTGAACAGACAGGACCAAACTATGGCTACACCTTC. This sequence encodes CASSEQTGPNYGYTF.

The J gene is TRBJ1-1, the V gene TRBV12-5, with D possibly being TRBD1 (5 bases). This CDR3 spans 14 amino acids. Per the germline V gene, CDR1 is LGHNT and CDR2 is FRNRAP. The V end lost 8 bases, the J end lost 6 bases, and 19 bases lay between the germline ends. CDR3 in DNA: TGTGCTAGTTCGGAGGGGTCGGCTCGTGCTGAAGCTTTCTTT. Amino acids: CASSEGSARAEAFF.

The V and J genes are TRBV3-1 (or the pseudogene TRBV3-2) and TRBJ2-7, with 8 bases matching TRBD2. CDR1 is LGHDT, CDR2 YNNKEL, per germline (reference sequence). V shed 1 base and J 4 bases; nucleotides not matched to a gene: 9. The CDR3 spans 16 residues. This CDR3 reads CASSQAPLAGGYEQYF. Here the CDR3 DNA reads TGTGCCAGCAGCCAAGCACCCCTAGCGGGTGGTTACGAGCAGTACTTC.

This chain uses TRBV5-4 with TRBJ1-2; 9 bases align to TRBD1. The V segment lost 0 bases and the J segment 6 bases; nucleotides outside the gene matches: 9. The CDR3 extends over 16 amino acids. The germline V gene has CDR1 SGHNT and CDR2 YYREEE (reference sequence). DNA for the CDR3: TGTGCCAGCAGCTTGGAGACAGGGGGAGCGCGAAATGGCTACACCTTC. Translation gives CASSLETGGARNGYTF.

The V call is TRBV5-1, the J call TRBJ2-7; 7 nucleotides match TRBD1. The CDR3 loop spans 16 amino acids. J gave up 3 bases and V 3 bases, and 12 bases lay outside the gene matches. The germline CDR1 and CDR2 sequences are SGHRS and YFSETQ. CDR3 sequence reads: CASSSDTGDLDYEQYF. The CDR3 DNA sequence: TGCGCCAGCAGCTCCGATACAGGGGACCTTGACTACGAGCAGTACTTC.

The V and J genes are TRBV27 and TRBJ1-2; TRBD1 matches at 9 bases. CDR1 and CDR2 (germline): MNHEY, SMNVEV (reference sequence). The CDR3 has 14 amino acids. V lost 3 bases, J lost 5 bases, and 4 bases stayed unmatched. CDR3 loop: CASSFGQGRYGYTF. The CDR3 DNA sequence: TGTGCCAGCAGTTTTGGACAGGGGCGGTATGGCTACACCTTC.

The J gene is TRBJ2-7, the V gene TRBV14; the D gene is possibly TRBD1 (5 bases). The length of the CDR3 is 17 residues. V was pared by 0 bases and J by 0 bases, with 15 bases between. Germline CDR1 reads SGHDN; CDR2 reads FVKESK. In DNA form, the CDR3 reads TGTGCCAGCAGCCAAGATCTTTCGCCAGGGTACTCCTACGAGCAGTACTTC. Translation gives CASSQDLSPGYSYEQYF. The whole variable domain, remainder taken from reference TRBV14 and TRBJ2-7, is EAGVTQFPSHSVIEKGQTVTLRCDPISGHDNLYWYRRVMGKEIKFLLHFVKESKQDESGMPNNRFLAERTGGTYSTLKVQPAELEDSGVYFCASSQDLSPGYSYEQYFGPGTRLTVT.

To note about this clone: Distinct nucleotide sequences in the sample also encode this CDR3. The genes are TRBV12-3 or TRBV12-4 and TRBJ1-2; 7 nucleotides agree with TRBD1. Trimming at V came to 5 bases and at J to 7 bases, leaving 7 bases not matched to a gene. This CDR3 is built from 13 residues. CDR3 coding DNA: TGTGCCAGCAGTACAAGGGGGCTTCTTGGCTACACCTTC. Its translation is CASSTRGLLGYTF.

The chain has TRBV5-6 and TRBJ1-2, with D hard to call. The CDR3 is 13 amino acids. CDR1 and CDR2 from the germline V gene are SGHDT and YYEEEE. Trimming removed 0 bases at V and 4 bases at J, with 7 bases between. The CDR3 here is CASSLDRGYGYTF. CDR3 bases: TGTGCCAGCAGCTTGGACCGGGGCTATGGCTACACCTTC.

J is TRBJ1-2 and V is TRBV9; D is unclear. The germline V and J ends were trimmed by 1 base and 3 bases, with 10 bases remaining between them. Germline V gives CDR1 SGDLS, CDR2 YYNGEE. The CDR3 loop spans 14 amino acids. CDR3 bases: TGTGCCAGCAGCGTAAACAGAGGGTACTATGGCTACACCTTC. Translated: CASSVNRGYYGYTF.

The chain couples TRBV5-1 to TRBJ1-3; D is unclear. Germline-derived CDR1 and CDR2 are SGHRS and YFSETQ. Trimming cost V 4 bases and J 0 bases, with 11 bases left between them. CDR3 length: 15 residues. The CDR3 spells CASSLSGTSGNTIYF. In nucleotides, the CDR3 is TGCGCCAGCAGCCTGTCGGGTACCTCTGGAAACACCATATATTTT. Variable domain in full (rest from reference TRBV5-1 and TRBJ1-3): KAGVTQTPRYLIKTRGQQVTLSCSPISGHRSVSWYQQTPGQGLQFLFEYFSETQRNKGNFPGRFSGRQFSNSRSEMNVSTLELGDSALYLCASSLSGTSGNTIYFGEGSWLTVV.

The V gene is TRBV19, the J gene TRBJ1-4; D remains unclear. The CDR3 has 15 amino acids. The V end lost 5 bases, the J end lost 4 bases, and 14 bases lay between the germline ends. Germline V gene lookup returns CDR1 LNHDA and CDR2 SQIVND (reference sequence). This CDR3 reads CASSGEQPHNEKLFF. The DNA of the CDR3 is TGTGCCAGTAGTGGTGAACAGCCCCATAATGAAAAACTGTTTTTT. The full variable domain, in which reference TRBV19 and TRBJ1-4 provide the parts outside the CDR3, is DGGITQSPKYLFRKEGQNVTLSCEQNLNHDAMYWYRQDPGQGLRLIYYSQIVNDFQKGDIAEGYSVSREKKESFPLTVTSAQKNPTAFYLCASSGEQPHNEKLFFGSGTQLSVL.

The V call is TRBV14, the J call TRBJ1-1, with TRBD1 identical over 8 bases. Germline V lookup: CDR1 SGHDN, CDR2 FVKESK. Trimming at V came to 0 bases and at J to 2 bases, leaving 5 bases not matched to a gene. This CDR3 region has 16 residues. The CDR3 loop is CASSQDRGQVNTEAFF. CDR3 nucleotide sequence: TGTGCCAGCAGCCAAGATAGGGGACAGGTTAACACTGAAGCTTTCTTT.

This clone was picked up a small number of times. This chain joins TRBV5-1 and TRBJ1-1, with 7 bases matching TRBD1. Germline CDR1 SGHRS, CDR2 YFSETQ. This CDR3 is 15 amino acids long. V shed 3 bases and J 9 bases; nucleotides not matched to a gene: 14. CDR3 amino acids: CASSSMDRTDGKAFF. CDR3 in DNA: TGCGCCAGCAGCTCCATGGACAGGACGGATGGAAAAGCTTTCTTT.

V and J are TRBV4-2 and TRBJ2-1, with 11 positions matching TRBD2. The CDR3 consists of 17 residues. Per the germline V gene, CDR1 is LGHNA and CDR2 is YNFKEQ. V shed 5 bases, J shed 4 bases, and the junction held 10 bases outside the gene matches. The CDR3 protein is CASSYGTSGTVYNEQFF. The CDR3 bases are TGTGCCAGCAGCTATGGGACTAGCGGAACGGTGTACAATGAGCAGTTCTTC.